One and the same sample provided the 19 T cell receptor beta chains below, sequenced in a study of CD8+CD57+ T cells in acquired aplastic anemia. Using genomic DNA as the template, TCR beta VDJ and CDR3 profiling was carried out. One entry per CDR3 protein results from TCRdb running MiXCR on the reads. Here the sample spans over 100,000 distinct CDR3 sequences, around 41% being singletons. The sample comprised sorted CD4+, CD8+, or CD8+CD57+ T cells (not recorded which) from PBMCs. The source is a human donor in good health, serving as a control.

Worth noting for this clonotype: A single base separates this from a much larger clone, so it may be a read error. V and J are TRBV6-1 and TRBJ2-1, with D perhaps TRBD1 (5 bases). Germline V gene sequence: CDR1 MNHNS, CDR2 SASEGT. There are 13 residues in the CDR3. Between the trimmed V and J ends, which lost 8 bases and 1 base, there was a span of 9 bases. The CDR3 reads CASLRASYNEQFF. The CDR3 bases are TGTGCCAGCCTCAGGGCGTCCTACAATGAGCAGTTCTTC.

The chain is built from TRBV19 and TRBJ1-1; D is unresolved. This CDR3 has 15 residues. Looked up from germline, CDR1 is LNHDA and CDR2 is SQIVND (reference sequence). V was cut by 5 bases and J by 8 bases, with 21 bases left in between. This CDR3 is CASSWIDTGRPEAFF. The CDR3 nucleotides are TGTGCCAGTAGTTGGATTGACACCGGGCGTCCCGAAGCTTTCTTT. The variable domain in full, with the rest retrieved from reference TRBV19 and TRBJ1-1, is DGGITQSPKYLFRKEGQNVTLSCEQNLNHDAMYWYRQDPGQGLRLIYYSQIVNDFQKGDIAEGYSVSREKKESFPLTVTSAQKNPTAFYLCASSWIDTGRPEAFFGQGTRLTVV.

In the case of this clonotype: Mismatch with germline at one junction end may stem from a read error. The V call is TRBV5-6, the J call TRBJ2-7, with 12 bases fitting TRBD1. The CDR3 runs 16 residues. Germline V gene data show CDR1 as SGHDT and CDR2 as YYEEEE. This CDR3 is CASSLTPGQGARERYF. CDR3 nucleotides: TGTGCCAGCAGCTTGACCCCGGGACAGGGGGCGCGGGAGCGGTACTTC.

This rearrangement joins TRBV20-1 to TRBJ1-5, with TRBD1 as a possible D gene (5 bases). The germline gives CDR1 DFQATT, CDR2 SNEGSKA (reference sequence). V lost 5 bases and J lost 4, with 9 bases in between. The CDR3 runs 12 residues. The CDR3 loop is CSAVGANQPQHF. DNA of the CDR3: TGCAGTGCTGTAGGGGCTAATCAGCCCCAGCATTTT.

This rearrangement joins TRBV4-2 to TRBJ2-5; 10 bases are shared with TRBD2. Per the germline V gene, CDR1 is LGHNA and CDR2 is YNFKEQ. The length of the CDR3 is 16 residues. The J segment lost 5 bases and the V segment lost 0 bases, leaving 6 bases of the junction unmatched. The CDR3 region is CASSQDGTSGVETQYF. Written as DNA, the CDR3 is TGTGCCAGCAGCCAAGATGGAACTAGCGGGGTGGAGACCCAGTACTTC.

The chain carries TRBV6-2 or TRBV6-3 and TRBJ2-1, with 15 bases fitting TRBD2. From germline, CDR1 is MNHEY and CDR2 SVGEGT. The V gene end was trimmed by 0 bases and the J gene end by 9 bases; junction bases not matched to a gene: 15. CDR3 length: 20 amino acids. CDR3 coding DNA: TGTGCCAGCAGTTACTCCAACGCCGGGACTAGCGGGAGGAGGATGAGTGAGCAGTTCTTC. Translating it yields CASSYSNAGTSGRRMSEQFF.

This clonotype has just a few counts. One base away lies a much larger clone, so this may be a sequencing read error. The chain recombines TRBV5-1 with TRBJ1-2; no clear D gene. V was cut by 4 bases and J by 7 bases, with 20 bases left in between. Germline V gene sequence: CDR1 SGHRS, CDR2 YFSETQ. This CDR3 comprises 15 residues. The CDR3 reads CASSPGRQALSGYTF. The CDR3 DNA follows: TGCGCCAGCAGCCCGGGGAGGCAGGCCCTATCTGGCTACACCTTC.

V and J are TRBV20-1 and TRBJ1-2; TRBD1 agrees at 9 bases. The germline CDR1 and CDR2 sequences are DFQATT and SNEGSKA (reference sequence). The CDR3 covers 17 residues. With V trimmed by 3 bases and J by 2 bases, 13 bases remained unmatched. CDR3 in DNA: TGCAGTGCTAGCGGCGGGGGTAGCGGGACAGGGAACTATGGCTACACCTTC. It specifies CSASGGGSGTGNYGYTF.

Ten or more counts support this clonotype. The genes are TRBV14 and TRBJ2-7; D is unclear. Trimming took off 1 base at V and 0 bases at J, with 10 bases between the two ends. CDR1 and CDR2 (germline): SGHDN, FVKESK. This CDR3 comprises 15 residues. CDR3 coding DNA: TGTGCCAGCAGCCAAGCGTCAGGACGCTCCTACGAGCAGTACTTC. This gives the protein CASSQASGRSYEQYF.

The rearrangement joins TRBV10-3 to TRBJ1-1; tentatively, D is TRBD1 (5 bases). The CDR3 consists of 13 residues. V was clipped by 5 bases and J by 0 bases, with 7 bases between them. Germline assignment: CDR1 ENHRY and CDR2 SYGVKD. CDR3 nucleotides: TGTGCCATCAGTTGGACACTGAACACTGAAGCTTTCTTT. Translation: CAISWTLNTEAFF.

As concerns this clonotype: A much larger clone lies one base from this, so it may be a read error. This is likely a read error, given that the CDR3 carries no conserved phenylalanine or tryptophan at its end. This rearrangement joins TRBV27 to TRBJ1-6, with a possible D match to TRBD1 (5 bases). Deletions cut 5 bases from V and 2 bases from J, with 16 bases between. The CDR3 has 17 residues. Germline V gives CDR1 MNHEY, CDR2 SMNVEV (reference sequence). The CDR3 is CASSPLTGRAYNSPLHS. CDR3 nucleotide sequence: TGTGCCAGCAGTCCTCTAACGGGCAGGGCCTATAATTCACCCCTCCACTCT.

This clonotype was seen at least ten times. The chain uses TRBV12-3 or TRBV12-4 and TRBJ2-7; 12 bases agree with TRBD1. CDR3 length: 15 amino acids. Germline trimming cut 6 bases from V and 2 bases from J; bases unmatched to any gene: 5. The CDR3 DNA sequence: TGTGCCAGCAGCCCGGGACAGGGGGCCCCCTACGAGCAGTACTTC. Translating gives CASSPGQGAPYEQYF.

V gene TRBV10-3 combines with J gene TRBJ2-1; TRBD1 matches 7 bases. Germline V gene lookup returns CDR1 ENHRY and CDR2 SYGVKD. V shed 5 bases and J 6 bases; nucleotides not matched to a gene: 1. The length of the CDR3 is 12 residues. CDR3 sequence (DNA): TGTGCCATCAGTTGGGACAGCAATGAGCAGTTCTTC. The encoded protein is CAISWDSNEQFF.

DNA for the CDR3: TGTGCCAGCAGCCCGGGACTACGAGAGACCCAGTACTTC. Translated, it gives CASSPGLRETQYF. This sequence joins TRBV7-2 and TRBJ2-5, with 7 bases identical to TRBD2. The CDR3 loop spans 13 amino acids. CDR1 is SGHTA, CDR2 FQGNSA, per germline. The trim removed 5 bases at V and 4 bases at J, leaving 4 bases unmatched.

This clonotype was seen repeatedly, ten times or more. CDR3 bases: TGTGCCTGGAGTAGGACAGACTATGGCTACACCTTC. Its translation: CAWSRTDYGYTF. V and J are TRBV30 and TRBJ1-2, with D maybe TRBD1 (6 bases). Germline V CDR1 and CDR2: GTSNPN, SVGIG (reference sequence). The CDR3 sequence is 12 residues long. The V gene lost 2 bases and the J gene lost 3 bases, with 7 bases spanning the gap.

This clonotype was recorded many times. The chain combines TRBV4-2 with TRBJ2-1, with D unresolved. Germline assignment: CDR1 LGHNA and CDR2 YNFKEQ. The CDR3 consists of 13 residues. Between the trimmed V and J ends, which lost 0 bases and 7 bases, there was a span of 7 bases. CDR3 region: CASSQDGANEQFF. CDR3 nucleotide sequence: TGTGCCAGCAGCCAAGACGGCGCTAATGAGCAGTTCTTC.

In DNA, the CDR3 is TGTGCCAGCTCAAGGACAGGGGGCGAGTTCAACTATGGCTACACCTTC. Amino acid sequence: CASSRTGGEFNYGYTF. The chain couples TRBV18 to TRBJ1-2; 11 bases align to TRBD1. This CDR3 is 16 amino acids long. V lost 5 bases and J lost 2; bases outside the gene matches: 7. Per germline, CDR1 KGHSH and CDR2 LQKENI.

The chain has TRBV10-3 and TRBJ2-7; D may correspond to TRBD1 or TRBD2 (5 bases each). CDR3 length equals 13 residues. Trimming pared 4 bases from V and 3 bases from J, leaving 10 bases between. Per germline, CDR1 ENHRY and CDR2 SYGVKD. The chain's CDR3 is CAISARGDYEQYF. The DNA of the CDR3 is TGTGCCATCAGTGCAAGAGGGGACTACGAGCAGTACTTC.

This clonotype was picked up many times. This chain uses TRBV7-6 with TRBJ1-1; D is ambiguous. Trimming cost V 2 bases and J 5 bases, with 9 bases left between them. Germline V gene sequence: CDR1 SGHVS, CDR2 FNYEAQ. CDR3 length equals 13 residues. The CDR3 DNA is TGTGCCAGCAGCTTACTGGAGCGAACTGAAGCTTTCTTT. Its protein is CASSLLERTEAFF.